The 4 T cell receptor beta chains listed next were all sequenced from one sample in a study of CD8+ T cells in alopecia areata. Extracted RNA was reverse transcribed, and the resulting cDNA served as sequencing template. Repertoires were generated with immunoSEQ multiplex PCR, while TCRdb's copy carries only in-frame clones and drops some. The sample holds roughly 190,000 clones, around three fifths seen once. The treatment is: oral pan-JAK inhibitor, 5-10 mg twice daily. The sequencing here drew on CD4+ T cells sorted from blood, taken between weeks 49 and 50, from a patient treated with tofacitinib. These receptors all come from a human donor with alopecia areata.

The V gene is TRBV23-1, the J gene TRBJ2-5; TRBD1 agrees at 9 bases. TRBV23-1 is treated as an ORF (open reading frame) with a function not yet certain. With 8 bases clipped from V and 2 bases from J, the junction kept 15 bases outside the gene matches. CDR3 size: 17 residues. In DNA, the CDR3 is TGCGCCAGCCCAAATTTATCCGCGACAGGGGGTCAAGAGACCCAGTACTTC. Its translation: CASPNLSATGGQETQYF.

The genes are TRBV7-8 and TRBJ2-7; TRBD1 might be the D (6 bases). Trimming pared 3 bases from V and 1 base from J, leaving 10 bases between. Germline loops: CDR1 SGHVS, CDR2 FQNEAQ. CDR3 length equals 14 residues. CDR3 residues: CASSFDRISYEQYF. For the CDR3, the DNA is TGTGCCAGCAGCTTCGACAGGATATCCTACGAGCAGTACTTC.

The J gene is TRBJ2-1, the V gene TRBV7-2, with 8 bases identical to TRBD2. Germline trimming cut 5 bases from V and 6 bases from J; bases unmatched to any gene: 6. Germline lookup yields CDR1 SGHTA and CDR2 FQGNSA. The CDR3 covers 14 residues. The CDR3 spells CASSQTAGANEQFF. The CDR3 DNA reads as TGTGCCAGCAGCCAAACAGCGGGGGCCAATGAGCAGTTCTTC.

This clone was recorded at least ten times. The chain carries TRBV29-1 and TRBJ2-3; D remains ambiguous. V was cut by 8 bases and J by 3 bases, with 6 bases left in between. The germline gives CDR1 SQVTM, CDR2 ANQGSEA. The CDR3 totals 10 residues. The chain's CDR3 is CSHGTDTQYF. The CDR3 nucleotides are TGCAGCCACGGGACAGATACGCAGTATTTT.